These 27 T cell receptor beta chains came from one sample sequenced in a study of T cells in localized non-small cell lung cancer. Sequenced by immunoSEQ multiplex PCR; TCRdb stores in-frame clones only, minus some. The data contain 35,000 to 45,000 clones, approximately 91% of them singletons. Sequenced here: peripheral blood, sampled before any cancer treatment. Receptors originate from a female donor of 60 years or more with stage I squamous cell lung carcinoma.

The V call is TRBV2, the J call TRBJ2-1, with 11 positions matching TRBD2. The V and J ends lost 6 bases and 2 bases, in that order; junction bases with no gene match: 6. The CDR3 is 16 amino acids. The germline CDR1 and CDR2 sequences are SNHLY and FYNNEI. Here the CDR3 DNA reads TGTGCCAGCAGCCCGGGACTAGCGGAGGCCTACAATGAGCAGTTCTTC. This codes for CASSPGLAEAYNEQFF.

This chain connects TRBV4-3 to TRBJ1-1; 7 nucleotides match TRBD1. Germline V lookup: CDR1 LGHNA, CDR2 YSLEER. V was pared by 6 bases and J by 1 base, with 11 bases of the junction left unmatched. This CDR3 comprises 16 residues. The CDR3 here is CASSQKVGGENTEAFF. The CDR3 DNA sequence: TGCGCCAGCAGTCAAAAAGTAGGGGGCGAGAACACTGAAGCTTTCTTT.

The rearrangement links TRBV5-6 to TRBJ1-2; 8 bases map to TRBD1. The ends lost 1 base at V and 4 bases at J; junction bases unmatched: 6. This CDR3 is built from 15 residues. CDR1 and CDR2 (germline): SGHDT, YYEEEE. The CDR3 is CASSLRGTGLYGYTF. CDR3 bases: TGTGCCAGCAGCTTGAGGGGGACAGGCCTCTATGGCTACACCTTC.

The chain links TRBV5-4 to TRBJ1-3; 9 bases map to TRBD1. The CDR3 sequence is 14 residues long. Losses at the gene ends were 4 bases for V and 7 bases for J; bases not matched to a gene: 6. Germline V gives CDR1 SGHNT, CDR2 YYREEE (reference sequence). The CDR3 loop reads CASSPRDRANTIYF. The CDR3 nucleotides are TGTGCCAGCAGCCCCCGGGACAGGGCCAACACCATATATTTT.

The gene calls are TRBV5-4 and TRBJ2-3; D gene ambiguous. CDR3 size: 13 residues. Looked up from germline, CDR1 is SGHNT and CDR2 is YYREEE (reference sequence). V lost 1 base to trimming and J lost 6 bases, with 9 bases between them. This CDR3 is CASSLPPADTQYF. CDR3 DNA sequence: TGTGCCAGCAGCTTGCCCCCGGCGGATACGCAGTATTTT.

V is TRBV5-1 and J is TRBJ2-1; TRBD2 agrees at 10 bases. The CDR3 is 14 amino acids. CDR1 is SGHRS and CDR2 is YFSETQ in the germline V gene. The trim removed 4 bases at V and 8 bases at J, leaving 6 bases unmatched. The CDR3 nucleotides are TGCGCCAGCAGCCAAAGCGGGAGGGGGTATGAGCAGTTCTTC. Translating it yields CASSQSGRGYEQFF.

The rearrangement links TRBV4-1 to TRBJ2-5, with D unclear. V lost 1 base and J 5 bases, leaving 8 bases between the germline ends. The V gene's germline CDR1 is MGHRA and CDR2 YSYEKL. CDR3 length: 13 amino acids. The CDR3: CASSQALRETQYF. In nucleotides, the CDR3 is TGCGCCAGCAGCCAAGCCTTAAGGGAGACCCAGTACTTC.

This chain links TRBV18 with TRBJ1-4, with 8 positions matching TRBD1. Germline V gene lookup returns CDR1 KGHSH and CDR2 LQKENI. The junction had 2 bases not matched to a gene; V was cut back by 2 bases and J by 3 bases. This CDR3 comprises 15 residues. Here the CDR3 DNA reads TGTGCCAGCTCACCAGCGACAGGGGCTAATGAAAAACTGTTTTTT. This codes for CASSPATGANEKLFF.

The chain employs TRBV10-3 and TRBJ2-3; D is unclear. Germline V CDR1 and CDR2: ENHRY, SYGVKD. This CDR3 region has 12 residues. The V end was cut by 3 bases, the J end by 2 bases, with 3 bases between. CDR3 bases: TGTGCCATCAGTGAACACACAGATACGCAGTATTTT. Protein sequence: CAISEHTDTQYF.

The chain links TRBV7-2 to TRBJ2-3; 11 bases match TRBD2. CDR1 and CDR2 (germline): SGHTA, FQGNSA. The J segment lost 6 bases and the V segment lost 5 bases, leaving 10 bases of the junction unmatched. The CDR3 has 16 residues. For the CDR3, the DNA is TGTGCCAGCAGCACTAGACTAGCGGGATTATCCGATACGCAGTATTTT. It specifies CASSTRLAGLSDTQYF.

The chain is built from TRBV5-1 and TRBJ1-1; the D is unclear. Germline-derived CDR1 and CDR2 are SGHRS and YFSETQ. The CDR3 covers 11 residues. V dropped 6 bases and J dropped 1 base, with 4 bases sitting between them. DNA for the CDR3: TGCGCCAGCAAGCGGAACACTGAAGCTTTCTTT. Its translation: CASKRNTEAFF.

This chain links TRBV5-1 with TRBJ2-3; 7 positions agree with TRBD1. There are 13 residues in the CDR3. With V trimmed by 7 bases and J by 2 bases, 4 bases remained unmatched. Germline CDR1 reads SGHRS; CDR2 reads YFSETQ. The CDR3 reads CASGDRVTDTQYF. DNA for the CDR3: TGCGCCAGCGGCGACAGGGTCACAGATACGCAGTATTTT.

This clone is deemed medium-sized. The rearrangement uses TRBV7-9 and TRBJ1-5, with 8 bases aligning to TRBD1. Germline assignment: CDR1 SEHNR and CDR2 FQNEAQ (reference sequence). The CDR3 is 15 residues long. After removal of 5 bases from V and 3 bases from J, the junction contained 6 bases not matched to a gene. The CDR3 coding sequence is TGTGCCAGCAGCATCGCGCAGGGGGCCAATCAGCCCCAGCATTTT. Its translation: CASSIAQGANQPQHF.

This clone showed up just a few times. The gene calls are TRBV4-3 and TRBJ2-1; D ambiguous. The CDR3 loop spans 14 amino acids. CDR1 is LGHNA, CDR2 YSLEER, per germline. V was pared by 0 bases and J by 8 bases, with 11 bases between. For the CDR3, the DNA is TGCGCCAGCAGCCAAGAACGGGTCAGCCATGAGCAGTTCTTC. Encoded protein: CASSQERVSHEQFF.

V gene TRBV4-1 combines with J gene TRBJ2-7; D is unresolved. This CDR3 region has 11 residues. V gave up 3 bases and J gave up 0 bases, with 0 bases separating them. From germline, CDR1 is MGHRA and CDR2 YSYEKL. CDR3: CASSHSYEQYF. CDR3 sequence (DNA): TGCGCCAGCAGCCACTCCTACGAGCAGTACTTC.

The V call is TRBV6-5, the J call TRBJ2-7; weak D call: TRBD2 (7 bases). From germline, CDR1 is MNHEY and CDR2 SVGAGI. The CDR3 is 14 residues long. V was clipped by 7 bases and J by 3 bases, with 16 bases between them. CDR3 nucleotides: TGTGCCAGCAAAGGGGAGGGGGTTGGCTACGAGCAGTACTTC. Its protein product is CASKGEGVGYEQYF.

The chain combines TRBV5-8 with TRBJ2-4; perhaps TRBD1 as D (6 bases). The germline gives CDR1 SGHTS, CDR2 YDEGEE. V lost 3 bases and J lost 2, with 15 bases in between. The CDR3 spans 16 residues. The chain's CDR3 is CASSSPRGITKNIQYF. In DNA, the CDR3 is TGTGCCAGCAGCTCCCCCAGGGGTATAACCAAAAACATTCAGTACTTC.

V and J are TRBV7-3 and TRBJ2-7; TRBD2 might be the D (5 bases). Germline CDR1 and CDR2: SGHTA and FQGTGA. Trimming took 8 bases from V and 0 from J, leaving 11 bases between them. The CDR3 contains 13 residues. The CDR3 DNA reads TGTGCCAGCGGGGAGCCGGCCTCCTACGAGCAGTACTTC. As protein: CASGEPASYEQYF.

The rearrangement links TRBV27 to TRBJ2-6, with 10 bases identical to TRBD2. The CDR3 spans 17 residues. With V trimmed by 7 bases and J by 0 bases, 6 bases remained unmatched. Germline loops: CDR1 MNHEY, CDR2 SMNVEV (reference sequence). Written as DNA, the CDR3 is TGTGCCAGCAAGACTAGCGGGCTCTACTCTGGGGCCAACGTCCTGACTTTC. It codes for CASKTSGLYSGANVLTF.

CDR3 in amino acids: CATSPGGAANTGELFF. The CDR3, as DNA: TGTGCCACCTCCCCGGGGGGGGCGGCAAACACCGGGGAGCTGTTTTTT. The chain uses TRBV7-3 and TRBJ2-2, with TRBD2 identical over 8 bases. Looked up from germline, CDR1 is SGHTA and CDR2 is FQGTGA. The CDR3 has 16 residues. V trimming: 10 bases; J trimming: 2 bases; junction bases outside the gene matches: 12.

The sample holds a few counts of this clone. J is TRBJ1-4 and V is TRBV5-4, with D possibly matching TRBD1 (6 bases). There are 13 residues in the CDR3. V gave up 4 bases and J gave up 8 bases, with 12 bases separating them. From germline, CDR1 is SGHNT and CDR2 YYREEE (reference sequence). The CDR3 reads CASSVQGGEKLFF. Written as DNA, the CDR3 is TGTGCCAGCAGCGTACAGGGCGGCGAAAAACTGTTTTTT.

This clone was seen only once. The rearrangement uses TRBV6-5 and TRBJ2-7; 8 bases agree with TRBD1. This CDR3 is built from 16 residues. With V trimmed by 0 bases and J by 0 bases, 4 bases remained unmatched. Germline assignment: CDR1 MNHEY and CDR2 SVGAGI. The DNA for the CDR3 is TGTGCCAGCAGTTACTCTGGGCAGGGGGCCTCCTACGAGCAGTACTTC. The encoded protein is CASSYSGQGASYEQYF.

The chain is built from TRBV7-8 and TRBJ2-7, with D possibly matching TRBD2 (5 bases). The germline CDR1 and CDR2 sequences are SGHVS and FQNEAQ. The CDR3 is 16 amino acids. Deletions cut 4 bases from V and 5 bases from J, with 21 bases between. The CDR3 sequence is CASSSPWAEEVNEQYF. DNA for the CDR3: TGTGCCAGCAGCTCCCCCTGGGCGGAGGAAGTCAACGAGCAGTACTTC.

The V call is TRBV9, the J call TRBJ2-1; 7 nucleotides line up with TRBD2. The CDR3 covers 15 residues. Losses at the gene ends were 0 bases for V and 6 bases for J; bases not matched to a gene: 6. Germline loops: CDR1 SGDLS, CDR2 YYNGEE. The CDR3 nucleotides read TGTGCCAGCAGCGTAGCAGCGGGATCTGCCAATGAGCAGTTCTTC. It translates to CASSVAAGSANEQFF.

The chain carries TRBV30 and TRBJ1-5; D is ambiguous. The germline gives CDR1 GTSNPN, CDR2 SVGIG (reference sequence). Trimming pared 0 bases from V and 7 bases from J, leaving 10 bases between. This CDR3 is built from 13 residues. CDR3 bases: TGTGCCTGGAGTGTACGATTCGGACAGCCCCAGCATTTT. Translated, it gives CAWSVRFGQPQHF. Full variable domain (outside the CDR3, taken from reference TRBV30 and TRBJ1-5): SQTIHQWPATLVQPVGSPLSLECTVEGTSNPNLYWYRQAAGRGLQLLFYSVGIGQISSEVPQNLSASRPQDRQFILSSKKLLLSDSGFYLCAWSVRFGQPQHFGDGTRLSIL.

CDR3 region: CASSAQGAYEQYF. DNA of the CDR3: TGTGCCAGCAGCGCACAGGGGGCGTACGAGCAGTACTTC. The J gene is TRBJ2-7, the V gene TRBV9, with TRBD1 matching over 9 bases. The J segment lost 4 bases and the V segment lost 3 bases, leaving 2 bases of the junction unmatched. The CDR3 is made up of 13 amino acids. Germline CDR1 and CDR2: SGDLS and YYNGEE.

J is TRBJ2-1 and V is TRBV4-3; D may be TRBD1 or TRBD2 (5 bases each). The CDR3 runs to 16 residues. Germline CDR1 and CDR2: LGHNA and YSLEER. V lost 0 bases and J lost 1, with 10 bases in between. The CDR3 protein is CASSQEARESYNEQFF. The CDR3 DNA follows: TGCGCCAGCAGCCAAGAGGCCAGGGAGTCCTACAATGAGCAGTTCTTC.